Listed below are T cell receptor beta chains from one sample, sequenced in a study of early T cells in non-severe SARS-CoV-2 infection. TCRdb recomputed calls from the 5' RACE reads with MiXCR, one row per CDR3 protein. The sample lists approximately 69,000 distinct CDR3 sequences; around 11% were seen once. The sequenced sample was whole blood. These receptors all stem from an adult who was a healthcare worker with PCR-confirmed SARS-CoV-2 infection or an uninfected control (not recorded which). CDR3s leave out the opening cysteine and the closing phenylalanine or tryptophan.

v_call cdr3_aa
TRBV13 ASSPRGSSYEQY
TRBV3-1 ASTMGGRLSYNEQF
TRBV18 ASSPRGRDTITGELF
TRBV11-2 ASSWVPGNSGANVLT
TRBV7-3 ASSLEGGSPLH
TRBV5-4 ASSSPGQIETQY
TRBV20-1 SADLTSGGPDTQY
TRBV6-6 ASSFPSYGELF
TRBV6-1 ASSRTGWDTGELF
TRBV7-2 ASKSRVYDNEQF
TRBV5-1 ASNQGFATAEQY
TRBV12-3/TRBV12-4 VSSPWTALVNQPQH
TRBV20-1 SARVVDTQY
TRBV5-1 ASSILAGELF
TRBV7-2 ASSLEGRNTDTQY
TRBV24-1 ATAKNRTYEQY
TRBV28 ASSRVTEIRETQY
TRBV12-5 ASGFAGGYNEQF
TRBV20-1 SARDPGASGSQEQF